Shown below are 19 T cell receptor beta chains from a single sample sequenced in a study of cytomegalovirus exposure and HLA in healthy donors. Only in-frame clones appear in the TCRdb table, and some are missing; sequencing was by immunoSEQ multiplex PCR. The sample lists 95,000 to 150,000 clones, around 94% seen once, with approximately 1.3% in the top ten. Sequencing was done on a sample of PBMCs. The receptor source for this set is a young woman in good health and CMV-seronegative.

V gene TRBV6-1 combines with J gene TRBJ1-3; D gene uncertain. The germline V gene encodes CDR1 MNHNS and CDR2 SASEGT. Trimming removed 2 bases at V and 3 bases at J, with 11 bases between. The CDR3 totals 15 residues. The CDR3 DNA follows: TGTGCCAGCAGTGAACAGCCGCGGGATGGAAACACCATATATTTT. Translated: CASSEQPRDGNTIYF.

The CDR3: CSATGTSGRGTDTQYF. Written as DNA, the CDR3 is TGCAGCGCGACCGGGACTAGCGGGAGGGGCACAGATACGCAGTATTTT. V and J are TRBV29-1 and TRBJ2-3, with 16 bases lining up with TRBD2. V was clipped by 7 bases and J by 1 base; unmatched bases: 5. Germline values: CDR1 SQVTM, CDR2 ANQGSEA. The CDR3 length is 16 residues.

V gene TRBV6-1 combines with J gene TRBJ1-4; 10 nucleotides match TRBD1. Unmatched junction bases numbered 9, after V lost 9 bases and J lost 8 bases. The CDR3 is made up of 14 amino acids. Germline V gives CDR1 MNHNS, CDR2 SASEGT. In DNA form, the CDR3 reads TGTGCCAGTCAACCGGGACAGGGGTTCGAAAAACTGTTTTTT. It encodes CASQPGQGFEKLFF.

On this clone: In the same sample, other DNA sequences code for this CDR3. The rearrangement links TRBV18 to TRBJ1-2, with D perhaps TRBD1 (6 bases). Germline CDR1 and CDR2: KGHSH and LQKENI. Trimming took off 3 bases at V and 2 bases at J, with 7 bases between the two ends. This CDR3 region has 13 residues. Here the CDR3 reads CASSPGQNYGYTF. The CDR3 nucleotides read TGTGCCAGCTCACCCGGACAGAACTATGGCTACACCTTC.

This chain links TRBV13 with TRBJ2-3; 8 positions match TRBD1. Germline V gives CDR1 PRHDT, CDR2 FYEKMQ (reference sequence). The junction had 6 bases not matched to a gene; V was cut back by 2 bases and J by 5 bases. This CDR3 comprises 15 residues. The CDR3 DNA reads as TGTGCCAGCAGCTTACGGACAGGGTCAAGAGATACGCAGTATTTT. Translation gives CASSLRTGSRDTQYF.

CDR3 region: CASSLAYYGAARAFF. The CDR3 DNA follows: TGTGCCAGCAGCTTGGCCTATTATGGGGCGGCTCGAGCTTTCTTT. The chain joins TRBV5-6 to TRBJ1-1; possible D gene TRBD1, 5 bases. This CDR3 is built from 15 residues. The V end lost 0 bases, the J end lost 10 bases, and 19 bases lay between the germline ends. Per germline, CDR1 SGHDT and CDR2 YYEEEE.

This chain connects TRBV7-9 to TRBJ2-3; possible D gene TRBD1, 5 bases. Trimming removed 0 bases at V and 2 bases at J, with 6 bases between. The germline V gene has CDR1 SEHNR and CDR2 FQNEAQ (reference sequence). The CDR3 has 14 amino acids. The DNA of the CDR3 is TGTGCCAGCAGCTTAGCCAGGGACACAGATACGCAGTATTTT. Encoded protein: CASSLARDTDTQYF.

V and J are TRBV4-2 and TRBJ2-7; no reliable D call. The CDR3 consists of 14 residues. The ends were cut back, 1 base at V and 3 bases at J, with 10 bases in the middle. Per germline, CDR1 LGHNA and CDR2 YNFKEQ. The CDR3 nucleotides read TGTGCCAGCAGCCAAGTTGGTCAGGTCTACGAGCAGTACTTC. Amino acid sequence: CASSQVGQVYEQYF.

V is TRBV4-1 and J is TRBJ2-1; D is possibly TRBD2 (6 bases). V was pared by 0 bases and J by 5 bases, with 8 bases between. The CDR3 runs 14 residues. Germline V gene sequence: CDR1 MGHRA, CDR2 YSYEKL. This chain's CDR3 is CASSQDGSNNEQFF. CDR3 DNA sequence: TGCGCCAGCAGCCAAGACGGGAGTAACAATGAGCAGTTCTTC.

J is TRBJ2-7 and V is TRBV7-9; D gene uncertain. The V gene's germline CDR1 is SEHNR and CDR2 FQNEAQ (reference sequence). V lost 5 bases, J lost 6 bases, and 11 bases lay in between. The CDR3 length is 12 residues. This chain's CDR3 is CASSPWAPEQYF. Written as DNA, the CDR3 is TGTGCCAGCAGCCCCTGGGCCCCCGAGCAGTACTTC.

This rearrangement joins TRBV30 to TRBJ2-7, with a tentative D call TRBD1 (5 bases). The CDR3 loop spans 15 amino acids. V was cut by 0 bases and J by 1 base, with 13 bases left in between. The germline gives CDR1 GTSNPN, CDR2 SVGIG (reference sequence). The CDR3 DNA follows: TGTGCCTGGAGTGTAGGGCAGGGAAGGTCCTACGAGCAGTACTTC. It is translated as CAWSVGQGRSYEQYF.

This rearrangement joins TRBV7-9 to TRBJ1-2, with 12 bases fitting TRBD1. Germline lookup yields CDR1 SEHNR and CDR2 FQNEAQ (reference sequence). The CDR3 runs 16 residues. V shed 1 base, J shed 7 bases, and the junction held 7 bases outside the gene matches. The CDR3 nucleotides read TGTGCCAGCAGCTTAGGAGCAGGGACAGGGGGCTTTGGCTACACCTTC. This translates into CASSLGAGTGGFGYTF.

The rearrangement joins TRBV29-1 to TRBJ1-2; the D gene is possibly TRBD1 (6 bases). Trimming stripped 6 bases from V and 2 bases from J, with 19 bases between. The CDR3 is 15 residues long. Germline V gene lookup returns CDR1 SQVTM and CDR2 ANQGSEA. CDR3 protein: CSVQLRADRNYGYTF. CDR3 DNA sequence: TGCAGCGTGCAACTCCGAGCGGACAGAAACTATGGCTACACCTTC.

This clone was recorded a few times. Additional DNA sequences in this sample encode the identical CDR3. The rearrangement uses TRBV5-1 and TRBJ2-5; TRBD2 matches at 7 bases. Germline V gives CDR1 SGHRS, CDR2 YFSETQ. V lost 0 bases and J lost 4; bases outside the gene matches: 0. This CDR3 is 13 amino acids long. The CDR3 reads CASSLGGRETQYF. In DNA form, the CDR3 reads TGCGCCAGCAGCTTGGGCGGGAGAGAGACCCAGTACTTC.

This chain links TRBV28 with TRBJ1-1; no reliable D call. CDR1 MDHEN and CDR2 SYDVKM come from the germline V gene. The CDR3 contains 15 residues. Trimming removed 4 bases from V and 5 bases from J, with 17 bases in between. The CDR3 DNA is TGTGCCAGCAGTTACGGAGGCACCTTGGGAACTGAAGCTTTCTTT. Translating gives CASSYGGTLGTEAFF.

This rearrangement joins TRBV6-5 to TRBJ1-4; perhaps TRBD1 as D (6 bases). The germline V gene encodes CDR1 MNHEY and CDR2 SVGAGI. This CDR3 is 12 amino acids long. V was shortened by 5 bases and J by 8 bases, with 9 bases between the two germline ends. In DNA form, the CDR3 reads TGTGCCAGCAGTGTCAGGGGAGAAAAACTGTTTTTT. Amino acids: CASSVRGEKLFF.

CDR3 loop: CASSSQEGGKQYF. The CDR3 DNA reads as TGTGCCAGCAGCTCCCAGGAGGGAGGGAAACAGTACTTC. The chain couples TRBV7-3 to TRBJ2-7, with TRBD2 matching over 7 bases. Per the germline V gene, CDR1 is SGHTA and CDR2 is FQGTGA. V was pared by 4 bases and J by 10 bases, with 10 bases of the junction left unmatched. This CDR3 is 13 amino acids long.

The V gene is TRBV7-2, the J gene TRBJ2-7; D is possibly TRBD1 (5 bases). The germline V and J ends were trimmed by 3 bases and 3 bases, with 18 bases remaining between them. The germline V gene has CDR1 SGHTA and CDR2 FQGNSA. This CDR3 is 16 amino acids long. CDR3 DNA sequence: TGTGCCAGCAGCTTCCGTGTTTGGGGCCTTATCTACGAGCAGTACTTC. It is translated as CASSFRVWGLIYEQYF. Looking up the rest from reference TRBV7-2 and TRBJ2-7 gives the full variable domain: GAGVSQSPSNKVTEKGKDVELRCDPISGHTALYWYRQSLGQGLEFLIYFQGNSAPDKSGLPSDRFSAERTGGSVSTLTIQRTQQEDSAVYLCASSFRVWGLIYEQYFGPGTRLTVT.

This rearrangement joins TRBV6-1 to TRBJ2-7; D possibly corresponds to TRBD1 (6 bases). Germline loops: CDR1 MNHNS, CDR2 SASEGT. Trimming removed 6 bases at V and 9 bases at J, with 21 bases between. The CDR3 has 14 residues. The CDR3 reads CASSATGQDLGQYF. CDR3 bases: TGTGCCAGCAGCGCAACGGGACAAGACCTGGGGCAGTACTTC.